Reported below is one T cell receptor beta chain. Antigen unknown. This entry is derived from a study of shared clonotypes between healthy human individuals. Researchers partitioned CD4+ cells into CD45RA+ naive and CD45RA-negative memory subsets. Clones were read by immunoSEQ multiplex PCR, and TCRdb kept only the in-frame ones, dropping some. The sample holds under 2.5 million clones, roughly 92% seen once. Study-level findings and limits: Roughly 5% of naive CD4 clonotypes were common to a handful of donors. Researchers found naive subsets generally carried larger estimated richness than memory subsets. Researchers sampled blood only, noting tissue repertoires likely differ.

Germline V lookup: CDR1 MNHEY, CDR2 SMNVEV (reference sequence). The CDR3 has 15 amino acids. V was trimmed by 3 bases and J by 1 base, leaving 10 bases between them. The chain recombines TRBV27 with TRBJ2-1; TRBD1 might be the D (5 bases). The clonotype originates from a man aged 18 to 35 in good health. Some clones in this sample may be carry-over from other donors' samples. The material sequenced was naive CD4+ T cells from PBMCs. Regarding subset: CD45RA+ positively selected. CDR3 DNA: TGTGCCAGCAGTTTGGGCAGGGCATCCTACAATGAGCAGTTCTTC. Protein product: CASSLGRASYNEQFF.